The next 26 T cell receptor beta chains were all read from a single sample in a study of T cell responses to AZD1222 COVID-19 vaccine. The data were produced by immunoSEQ multiplex PCR, yet TCRdb's version contains in-frame clones alone and is incomplete. Among about 210,000 clones, approximately 94% were seen once, and the ten largest hold around 1.7%. Sequencing was performed on peripheral blood, taken 28 days after the second dose of the MenACWY control vaccine. These receptors all stem from an adult who received the MenACWY meningococcal vaccine as a control.

This rearrangement joins TRBV5-1 to TRBJ2-3; 14 bases map to TRBD2. The CDR3 has 20 residues. V lost 0 bases to trimming and J lost 0 bases; unmatched junction nucleotides: 9. Germline CDR1 and CDR2: SGHRS and YFSETQ. DNA of the CDR3: TGCGCCAGCAGCTTGGCCAGGGGGACTAGCGGGGGTGCTAGCACAGATACGCAGTATTTT. Protein sequence: CASSLARGTSGGASTDTQYF.

The chain links TRBV4-2 to TRBJ2-3, with 13 bases fitting TRBD2. The CDR3 covers 17 residues. Per the germline V gene, CDR1 is LGHNA and CDR2 is YNFKEQ. Trimming cost V 0 bases and J 2 bases; bases outside gene matches: 2. The DNA of the CDR3 is TGTGCCAGCAGCCAAGATGGACTAGCGGGGGTCACAGATACGCAGTATTTT. Translating gives CASSQDGLAGVTDTQYF.

V is TRBV28 and J is TRBJ2-7, with 10 bases lining up with TRBD1. CDR3 length: 17 amino acids. With 4 bases clipped from V and 1 base from J, the junction kept 10 bases outside the gene matches. CDR1 is MDHEN and CDR2 is SYDVKM in the germline V gene. The CDR3 DNA reads as TGTGCCAGCAGTTCCATCTCCCCGGGACAGGGGTCCTACGAGCAGTACTTC. This codes for CASSSISPGQGSYEQYF.

CDR3 nucleotides: TGTGCCAGCAGCGTTAGTTGGGGTGAGCAGTTCTTC. As protein: CASSVSWGEQFF. This chain connects TRBV9 to TRBJ2-1; D remains ambiguous. This CDR3 is built from 12 residues. V was shortened by 2 bases and J by 9 bases, with 9 bases between the two germline ends. Germline V gives CDR1 SGDLS, CDR2 YYNGEE.

The chain links TRBV6-5 to TRBJ2-7; the D gene is possibly TRBD2 (5 bases). CDR1 and CDR2 (germline): MNHEY, SVGAGI. CDR3 size: 15 residues. The V gene lost 5 bases and the J gene lost 6 bases, with 20 bases spanning the gap. The CDR3 DNA reads TGTGCCAGCAGTACGGGTAGGCAACAAGGAGGCGAGCAGTACTTC. This encodes CASSTGRQQGGEQYF.

The CDR3 reads CASSQDGGLTEAFF. CDR3 nucleotides: TGCGCCAGCAGCCAAGATGGGGGGCTGACTGAAGCTTTCTTT. The chain uses TRBV4-3 and TRBJ1-1, with D possibly being TRBD1 (6 bases). Trimming removed 0 bases at V and 5 bases at J, with 10 bases between. Germline CDR1 and CDR2: LGHNA and YSLEER. This CDR3 has 14 residues.

The chain couples TRBV6-1 to TRBJ2-2; TRBD2 aligns across 9 bases. Germline V gene lookup returns CDR1 MNHNS and CDR2 SASEGT. The CDR3 has 18 residues. Trimming removed 3 bases from V and 0 bases from J; junction bases left unmatched: 8. CDR3 sequence (DNA): TGTGCCAGCAGTGATCGACTAGCGGACCTAGCGAACACCGGGGAGCTGTTTTTT. Amino acids: CASSDRLADLANTGELFF.

This chain joins TRBV9 and TRBJ1-2; a possible D gene is TRBD1 (5 bases). The V and J ends lost 3 bases and 2 bases respectively, with 11 bases between them. This CDR3 spans 14 amino acids. Germline CDR1 is SGDLS and CDR2 is YYNGEE. The CDR3 loop reads CASSGGGTNYGYTF. In DNA form, the CDR3 reads TGTGCCAGCAGCGGAGGAGGGACCAACTATGGCTACACCTTC.

The genes are TRBV6-5 and TRBJ1-5; D unresolved. This CDR3 has 15 amino acids. Trimming shortened V by 1 base and J by 6 bases, and 13 bases separated the two germline ends. Per germline, CDR1 MNHEY and CDR2 SVGAGI. Written as DNA, the CDR3 is TGTGCCAGCAGTTACTACCCAACAAGGGTTCAGCCCCAGCATTTT. It yields the protein CASSYYPTRVQPQHF.

The V gene is TRBV7-3, the J gene TRBJ2-5; D is perhaps TRBD2 (6 bases). The germline V and J ends were trimmed by 5 bases and 4 bases, with 17 bases remaining between them. CDR1 and CDR2 (germline): SGHTA, FQGTGA. The CDR3 loop spans 15 amino acids. In DNA, the CDR3 is TGTGCCAGCAGCCTTAGAAGTACTAGCATAGAGACCCAGTACTTC. It is translated as CASSLRSTSIETQYF.

This chain uses TRBV7-2 with TRBJ2-7; 9 bases fit TRBD1. Trimming removed 7 bases from V and 2 bases from J; junction bases left unmatched: 6. This CDR3 comprises 14 residues. CDR1 is SGHTA, CDR2 FQGNSA, per germline. Written as DNA, the CDR3 is TGTGCCAGCACCTACGGGACAGGGACCTACGAGCAGTACTTC. As protein: CASTYGTGTYEQYF.

In DNA, the CDR3 is TGTGCCAGCTCCCGGGGGGGGCGGGGGAACACTGAAGCTTTCTTT. This codes for CASSRGGRGNTEAFF. The V and J genes are TRBV28 and TRBJ1-1, with a weak D call TRBD1 (6 bases). CDR1 is MDHEN and CDR2 is SYDVKM in the germline V gene. V was cut by 8 bases and J by 1 base, with 17 bases left in between. The CDR3 covers 15 residues.

The genes are TRBV6-1 and TRBJ1-1; D may be TRBD1 (5 bases). Per germline, CDR1 MNHNS and CDR2 SASEGT. The CDR3 totals 14 residues. The V gene lost 3 bases and the J gene lost 1 base, with 9 bases spanning the gap. The CDR3 sequence is CASSDGRANTEAFF. In DNA, the CDR3 is TGTGCCAGCAGTGACGGCAGGGCGAACACTGAAGCTTTCTTT.

Regarding this clone: The junction shows a germline mismatch at one end, possibly a read error. The chain joins TRBV12-3 or TRBV12-4 to TRBJ1-3; 7 bases fit TRBD1. This CDR3 is built from 11 residues. The CDR3 bases are TGTGCCAGCAGCTACAGGGGTGGGGGTTCCTTT. This translates into CASSYRGGGSF.

Written as DNA, the CDR3 is TGTGCCAGCAGTTTTCTCGGACAGCCCGATAGCAATCAGCCCCAGCATTTT. Encoded protein: CASSFLGQPDSNQPQHF. This chain links TRBV28 with TRBJ1-5, with D perhaps TRBD1 (6 bases). Germline loops: CDR1 MDHEN, CDR2 SYDVKM. The CDR3 totals 17 residues. The V gene lost 3 bases and the J gene lost 0 bases, with 15 bases spanning the gap.

This chain joins TRBV7-3 and TRBJ1-1; TRBD1 is a possible D gene (5 bases). Germline V CDR1 and CDR2: SGHTA, FQGTGA. The CDR3 spans 15 residues. The germline V and J ends were trimmed by 5 bases and 2 bases, with 15 bases remaining between them. The CDR3 sequence is CASSPGGRENTEAFF. DNA of the CDR3: TGTGCCAGCAGCCCCGGGGGAAGGGAAAACACTGAAGCTTTCTTT.

The chain recombines TRBV6-5 with TRBJ2-3; either TRBD1 or TRBD2 may fit D (5 bases each). The CDR3 sequence is 14 residues long. Trimming took off 6 bases at V and 4 bases at J, with 14 bases between the two ends. The V gene's germline CDR1 is MNHEY and CDR2 SVGAGI. CDR3 DNA: TGTGCCAGCAGCCCCGGGGCTGCTGCAGATACGCAGTATTTT. Amino acids: CASSPGAAADTQYF.

V and J are TRBV11-2 and TRBJ1-4; TRBD1 matches 8 bases. The CDR3 covers 14 residues. CDR1 is SGHAT and CDR2 is FQNNGV in the germline V gene. The V segment lost 1 base and the J segment 6 bases; nucleotides outside the gene matches: 1. CDR3 amino acids: CASSLGQGYEKLFF. The CDR3 DNA is TGTGCCAGCAGCTTAGGACAGGGGTATGAAAAACTGTTTTTT.

The V call is TRBV2, the J call TRBJ1-1, with unresolved D. Per the germline V gene, CDR1 is SNHLY and CDR2 is FYNNEI. The germline V and J ends were trimmed by 4 bases and 7 bases, with 28 bases remaining between them. The CDR3 loop spans 18 amino acids. In nucleotides, the CDR3 is TGTGCCAGCAGTGTGGATATTTGGGAACAGAAAGTATCACTTGAAGCTTTCTTT. It is translated as CASSVDIWEQKVSLEAFF.

This chain links TRBV27 with TRBJ2-7; unclear D gene. The CDR3 has 15 amino acids. CDR1 and CDR2 (germline): MNHEY, SMNVEV (reference sequence). Trimming pared 2 bases from V and 6 bases from J, leaving 17 bases between. DNA of the CDR3: TGTGCCAGCAGTTTAAACGTGGGAATTCCAAGCGAGCAGTACTTC. Protein: CASSLNVGIPSEQYF.

The chain's CDR3 is CASRLPGAEAFF. For the CDR3, the DNA is TGTGCCAGCAGGTTGCCGGGAGCTGAAGCTTTCTTT. The chain uses TRBV7-2 and TRBJ1-1; no reliable D call. The V gene's germline CDR1 is SGHTA and CDR2 FQGNSA. The V end was cut by 6 bases, the J end by 6 bases, with 11 bases between. The CDR3 length is 12 residues.

The table lists this clone with a count of one. The chain is built from TRBV5-4 and TRBJ2-7, with D tentatively TRBD1 or TRBD2 (5 bases each). Germline values: CDR1 SGHNT, CDR2 YYREEE (reference sequence). The CDR3 spans 15 residues. Between the trimmed V and J ends, which lost 3 bases and 4 bases, there was a span of 17 bases. The CDR3 spells CASSSKGRAEYEQYF. The DNA of the CDR3 is TGTGCCAGCAGCTCGAAGGGACGGGCGGAGTACGAGCAGTACTTC. Full variable domain (outside the CDR3, taken from reference TRBV5-4 and TRBJ2-7): ETGVTQSPTHLIKTRGQQVTLRCSSQSGHNTVSWYQQALGQGPQFIFQYYREEENGRGNFPPRFSGLQFPNYSSELNVNALELDDSALYLCASSSKGRAEYEQYFGPGTRLTVT.

This chain's CDR3 is CASSLPRGRAQYF. The CDR3 DNA follows: TGTGCCAGCAGCCTCCCCCGAGGTAGGGCGCAGTATTTT. The V call is TRBV11-2, the J call TRBJ2-3; no clear D. The CDR3 extends over 13 amino acids. From germline, CDR1 is SGHAT and CDR2 FQNNGV. V was cut by 5 bases and J by 10 bases, with 16 bases left in between. The full variable domain, in which reference TRBV11-2 and TRBJ2-3 provide the parts outside the CDR3, is EAGVAQSPRYKIIEKRQSVAFWCNPISGHATLYWYQQILGQGPKLLIQFQNNGVVDDSQLPKDRFSAERLKGVDSTLKIQPAKLEDSAVYLCASSLPRGRAQYFGPGTRLTVL.

This clone occurred a few times. The chain couples TRBV19 to TRBJ1-2; TRBD1 might be the D (5 bases). There are 12 residues in the CDR3. The ends were cut back, 8 bases at V and 8 bases at J, with 15 bases in the middle. Looked up from germline, CDR1 is LNHDA and CDR2 is SQIVND (reference sequence). CDR3 in amino acids: CASRFTGTGYTF. DNA of the CDR3: TGTGCCAGTCGTTTCACCGGGACCGGCTACACCTTC.

The chain combines TRBV2 with TRBJ1-1, with TRBD1 as a possible D gene (5 bases). V was pared by 9 bases and J by 6 bases, with 17 bases between. The V gene's germline CDR1 is SNHLY and CDR2 FYNNEI. There are 13 residues in the CDR3. CDR3 bases: TGTGCCAGGGGGACTGCGCGAAGGGCTGAAGCTTTCTTT. Translation gives CARGTARRAEAFF.

This sequence joins TRBV19 and TRBJ2-2, with D uncertain. The germline V gene has CDR1 LNHDA and CDR2 SQIVND (reference sequence). The CDR3 has 14 amino acids. Trimming took off 7 bases at V and 4 bases at J, with 13 bases between the two ends. DNA of the CDR3: TGTGCCAGTACCCCTCGGGCTGGCACCGGGGAGCTGTTTTTT. Translating gives CASTPRAGTGELFF.